The source of this TCR beta chain is a study of OX40 agonist ivuxolimab in advanced cancers. V was clipped by 5 bases and J by 6 bases, with 19 bases between them. CDR1 SEHNR and CDR2 FQNEAQ come from the germline V gene (reference sequence). CDR3 length: 15 amino acids. Profiled with immunoSEQ multiplex PCR; TCRdb holds only in-frame clones, not every one. This sample has tens of thousands of clones, with approximately 92% found just once. The V and J genes are TRBV7-9 and TRBJ1-1; tentatively, D is TRBD1 (6 bases). This TCR derives from an adult with an advanced solid tumor such as melanoma, head and neck, liver or kidney cancer. Sequenced here: CD4+ or CD8+ T cells sorted from blood, sampled in a trial of the OX40 agonist ivuxolimab. CDR3 loop: CASSPLTGYWAEAFF. The CDR3 coding sequence is TGTGCCAGCAGCCCCCTAACAGGGTATTGGGCTGAAGCTTTCTTT.